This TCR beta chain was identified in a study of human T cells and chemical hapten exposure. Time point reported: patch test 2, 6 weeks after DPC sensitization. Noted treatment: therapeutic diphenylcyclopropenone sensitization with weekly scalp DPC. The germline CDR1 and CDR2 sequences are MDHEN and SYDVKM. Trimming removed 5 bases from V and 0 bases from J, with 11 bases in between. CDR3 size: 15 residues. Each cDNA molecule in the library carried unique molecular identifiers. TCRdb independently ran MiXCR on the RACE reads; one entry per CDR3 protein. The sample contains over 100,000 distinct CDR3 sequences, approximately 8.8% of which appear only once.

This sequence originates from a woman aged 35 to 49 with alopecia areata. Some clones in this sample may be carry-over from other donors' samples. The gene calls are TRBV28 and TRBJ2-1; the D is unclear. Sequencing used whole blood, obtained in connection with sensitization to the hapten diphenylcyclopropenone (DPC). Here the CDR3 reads CASSQQTSSYNEQFF. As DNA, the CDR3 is TGTGCCAGCAGTCAACAAACGAGCTCCTACAATGAGCAGTTCTTC.